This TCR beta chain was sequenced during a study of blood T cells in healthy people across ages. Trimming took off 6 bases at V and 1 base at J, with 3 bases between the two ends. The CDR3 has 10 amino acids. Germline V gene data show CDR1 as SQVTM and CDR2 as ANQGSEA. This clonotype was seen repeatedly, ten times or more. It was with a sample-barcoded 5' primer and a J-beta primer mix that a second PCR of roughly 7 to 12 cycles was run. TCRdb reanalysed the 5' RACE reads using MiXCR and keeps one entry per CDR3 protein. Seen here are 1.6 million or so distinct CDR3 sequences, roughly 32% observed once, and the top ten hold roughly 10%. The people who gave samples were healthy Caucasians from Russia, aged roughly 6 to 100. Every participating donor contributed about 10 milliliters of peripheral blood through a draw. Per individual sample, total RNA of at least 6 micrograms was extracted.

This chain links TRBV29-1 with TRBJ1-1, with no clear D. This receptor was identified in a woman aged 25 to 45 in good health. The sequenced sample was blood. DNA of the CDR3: TGCAGCGTCTCGAACACTGAAGCTTTCTTT. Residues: CSVSNTEAFF. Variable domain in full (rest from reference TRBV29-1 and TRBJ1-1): SAVISQKPSRDICQRGTSLTIQCQVDSQVTMMFWYRQQPGQSLTLIATANQGSEATYESGFVIDKFPISRPNLTFSTLTVSNMSPEDSSIYLCSVSNTEAFFGQGTRLTVV.